This T cell receptor beta chain was retrieved from a study of blood T cell repertoires in COVID-19. Looking at the study overall: The origin of the acute and convalescent COVID-19 samples was the United States, Italy and Spain.

V shed 1 base and J 3 bases; nucleotides not matched to a gene: 3. The CDR3 extends over 15 amino acids. The germline V gene has CDR1 KGHSH and CDR2 LQKENI. Repertoires were generated with immunoSEQ multiplex PCR, while TCRdb's copy carries only in-frame clones and drops some. The data hold about 250,000 clones, with roughly 80% observed a single time. The V call is TRBV18, the J call TRBJ1-2, with 9 bases identical to TRBD1. Sequences were obtained from PBMCs or T cells enriched from blood (not recorded which). The TCR originated in a woman in her thirties or forties who had been exposed to COVID-19. Here the CDR3 reads CASSPQGQGHYGYTF. Here the CDR3 DNA reads TGTGCCAGCTCACCACAAGGACAGGGGCACTATGGCTACACCTTC.